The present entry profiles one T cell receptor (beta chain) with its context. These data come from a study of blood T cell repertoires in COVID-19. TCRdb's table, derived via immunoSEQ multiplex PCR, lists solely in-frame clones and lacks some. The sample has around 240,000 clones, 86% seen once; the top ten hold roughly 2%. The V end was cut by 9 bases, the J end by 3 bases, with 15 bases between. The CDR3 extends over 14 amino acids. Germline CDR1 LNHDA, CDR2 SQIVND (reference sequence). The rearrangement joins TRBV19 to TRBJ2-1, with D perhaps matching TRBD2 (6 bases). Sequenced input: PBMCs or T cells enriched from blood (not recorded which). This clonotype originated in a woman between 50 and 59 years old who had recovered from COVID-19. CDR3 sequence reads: CASMDGGNYNEQFF. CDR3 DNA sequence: TGTGCCAGCATGGACGGGGGAAACTACAATGAGCAGTTCTTC.